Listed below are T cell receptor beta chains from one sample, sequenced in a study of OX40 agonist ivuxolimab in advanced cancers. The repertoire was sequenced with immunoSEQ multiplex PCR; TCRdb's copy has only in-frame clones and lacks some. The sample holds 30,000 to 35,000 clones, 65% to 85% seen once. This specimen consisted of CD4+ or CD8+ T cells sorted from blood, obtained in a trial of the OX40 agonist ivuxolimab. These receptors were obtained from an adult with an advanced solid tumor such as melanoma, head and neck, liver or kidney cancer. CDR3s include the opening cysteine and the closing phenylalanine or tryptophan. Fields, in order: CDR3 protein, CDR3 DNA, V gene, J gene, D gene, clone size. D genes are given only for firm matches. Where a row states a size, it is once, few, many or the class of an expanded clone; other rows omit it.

CDR3aa: CASSVDNTIYF
CDR3nt: TGTGCCAGCAGTGTGGATAACACCATATATTTT
v_gene: TRBV2
j_gene: TRBJ1-3
d_gene: -
abundance: -

CDR3aa: CAIRQGTGDLQETQYF
CDR3nt: TGTGCCATCAGGCAGGGGACAGGGGACCTCCAAGAGACCCAGTACTTC
v_gene: TRBV10-3
j_gene: TRBJ2-5
d_gene: TRBD1
abundance: few

CDR3aa: CASSKDFGQGDATNEKLFF
CDR3nt: TGTGCCAGCAGCAAAGATTTCGGACAGGGAGATGCAACTAATGAAAAACTGTTTTTT
v_gene: TRBV21-1
j_gene: TRBJ1-4
d_gene: -
abundance: -

CDR3aa: CASSLSLASSYNEQFF
CDR3nt: TGCGCCAGCAGCTTGTCCCTAGCGAGCTCCTACAATGAGCAGTTCTTC
v_gene: TRBV5-1
j_gene: TRBJ2-1
d_gene: -
abundance: -

CDR3aa: CATSSGVARVADTQYF
CDR3nt: TGTGCCACCAGCAGTGGGGTGGCACGGGTGGCTGATACGCAGTATTTT
v_gene: TRBV15
j_gene: TRBJ2-3
d_gene: -
abundance: -

CDR3aa: CASSLDSYNEQFF
CDR3nt: TGTGCCAGCTCACTGGACAGCTACAATGAGCAGTTCTTC
v_gene: TRBV18
j_gene: TRBJ2-1
d_gene: -
abundance: -

CDR3aa: CASSPTGNTEAFF
CDR3nt: TGTGCCAGCTCACCTACAGGGAACACTGAAGCTTTCTTT
v_gene: TRBV18
j_gene: TRBJ1-1
d_gene: -
abundance: once

CDR3aa: CASSADRAAGGYTF
CDR3nt: TGTGCCAGCAGCGCGGACAGGGCCGCTGGTGGCTACACCTTC
v_gene: TRBV7-3
j_gene: TRBJ1-2
d_gene: TRBD1
abundance: -

CDR3aa: CASSLHGGDGYTF
CDR3nt: TGTGCCAGCAGTCTTCACGGGGGAGACGGCTACACCTTC
v_gene: TRBV28
j_gene: TRBJ1-2
d_gene: -
abundance: -

CDR3aa: CAWSVRTLNTGELFF
CDR3nt: TGTGCCTGGAGTGTACGGACACTGAACACCGGGGAGCTGTTTTTT
v_gene: TRBV30
j_gene: TRBJ2-2
d_gene: -
abundance: -

CDR3aa: CASSLGGQGNTEAFF
CDR3nt: TGTGCCAGCAGCTTAGGAGGACAGGGGAACACTGAAGCTTTCTTT
v_gene: TRBV7-6
j_gene: TRBJ1-1
d_gene: TRBD1
abundance: -

CDR3aa: CASSAPSASGYEQYF
CDR3nt: TGTGCCAGCAGCGCCCCATCGGCTAGCGGCTACGAGCAGTACTTC
v_gene: TRBV11-1
j_gene: TRBJ2-7
d_gene: TRBD2
abundance: few

CDR3aa: CASSSSGLVGNNEQFF
CDR3nt: TGCGCCAGCAGCTCAAGTGGACTAGTCGGTAACAATGAGCAGTTCTTC
v_gene: TRBV4-1
j_gene: TRBJ2-1
d_gene: TRBD2
abundance: -

CDR3aa: CASSMRTGYGGYTF
CDR3nt: TGTGCCAGTAGTATGAGGACAGGGTATGGAGGCTACACCTTC
v_gene: TRBV19
j_gene: TRBJ1-2
d_gene: TRBD1
abundance: few

CDR3aa: CASSYRSGTGQTNEKLFF
CDR3nt: TGTGCCAGCAGCTACAGATCCGGGACAGGGCAGACTAATGAAAAACTGTTTTTT
v_gene: TRBV4-2
j_gene: TRBJ1-4
d_gene: TRBD1
abundance: -

CDR3aa: CASSFPGPTYEQYF
CDR3nt: TGTGCCAGCAGCTTTCCGGGACCCACCTACGAGCAGTACTTC
v_gene: TRBV11-2
j_gene: TRBJ2-7
d_gene: -
abundance: -

CDR3aa: CASSIEGAGYTEAFF
CDR3nt: TGTGCCAGTAGTATAGAAGGGGCCGGGTACACTGAAGCTTTCTTT
v_gene: TRBV19
j_gene: TRBJ1-1
d_gene: -
abundance: -

CDR3aa: CASSLDEISETQYF
CDR3nt: TGTGCCAGCAGCTTAGATGAGATCTCGGAGACCCAGTACTTC
v_gene: TRBV7-6
j_gene: TRBJ2-5
d_gene: -
abundance: -

CDR3aa: CASSQRETQYF
CDR3nt: TGTGCCAGCAGCCAGCGGGAGACCCAGTACTTC
v_gene: TRBV11-2
j_gene: TRBJ2-5
d_gene: -
abundance: -

CDR3aa: CASSPDGMRSSNEKLFF
CDR3nt: TGTGCCAGCTCACCCGACGGAATGCGTTCGTCTAATGAAAAACTGTTTTTT
v_gene: TRBV18
j_gene: TRBJ1-4
d_gene: -
abundance: -

CDR3aa: CASARLAGDDTQYF
CDR3nt: TGCGCCAGCGCCCGACTAGCGGGAGATGATACGCAGTATTTT
v_gene: TRBV5-1
j_gene: TRBJ2-3
d_gene: TRBD2
abundance: -

CDR3aa: CASSPLGVTDTQYF
CDR3nt: TGTGCCAGCAGTCCATTGGGCGTCACAGATACGCAGTATTTT
v_gene: TRBV28
j_gene: TRBJ2-3
d_gene: -
abundance: -

CDR3aa: CASSQNAGGYTEAFF
CDR3nt: TGTGCCAGCAGCCAAAATGCAGGGGGCTACACTGAAGCTTTCTTT
v_gene: TRBV14
j_gene: TRBJ1-1
d_gene: TRBD1
abundance: -

CDR3aa: CASSLRPGVYEQYF
CDR3nt: TGTGCCAGCAGTCTCCGACCGGGGGTCTACGAGCAGTACTTC
v_gene: TRBV28
j_gene: TRBJ2-7
d_gene: -
abundance: -

CDR3aa: CATIPQGVTNYGYTF
CDR3nt: TGTGCCACCATTCCACAGGGGGTAACTAACTATGGCTACACCTTC
v_gene: TRBV6-5
j_gene: TRBJ1-2
d_gene: TRBD1
abundance: -

CDR3aa: CASSVEVVSYNEQFF
CDR3nt: TGTGCCAGCAGCGTAGAAGTTGTCTCCTACAATGAGCAGTTCTTC
v_gene: TRBV9
j_gene: TRBJ2-1
d_gene: -
abundance: once

CDR3aa: CASSEVVYNEQFF
CDR3nt: TGTGCCAGCAGTGAAGTGGTCTACAATGAGCAGTTCTTC
v_gene: TRBV2
j_gene: TRBJ2-1
d_gene: -
abundance: -

CDR3aa: CASSLMPLTSVGTDTQYF
CDR3nt: TGTGCCAGCAGCTTAATGCCCCTGACTAGCGTAGGCACAGATACGCAGTATTTT
v_gene: TRBV7-3
j_gene: TRBJ2-3
d_gene: TRBD2
abundance: -

CDR3aa: CASSFSSGAGVYNEQYF
CDR3nt: TGTGCCAGCAGCTTTTCTAGTGGGGCGGGAGTGTATAACGAGCAGTACTTC
v_gene: TRBV7-2
j_gene: TRBJ2-7
d_gene: TRBD2
abundance: -